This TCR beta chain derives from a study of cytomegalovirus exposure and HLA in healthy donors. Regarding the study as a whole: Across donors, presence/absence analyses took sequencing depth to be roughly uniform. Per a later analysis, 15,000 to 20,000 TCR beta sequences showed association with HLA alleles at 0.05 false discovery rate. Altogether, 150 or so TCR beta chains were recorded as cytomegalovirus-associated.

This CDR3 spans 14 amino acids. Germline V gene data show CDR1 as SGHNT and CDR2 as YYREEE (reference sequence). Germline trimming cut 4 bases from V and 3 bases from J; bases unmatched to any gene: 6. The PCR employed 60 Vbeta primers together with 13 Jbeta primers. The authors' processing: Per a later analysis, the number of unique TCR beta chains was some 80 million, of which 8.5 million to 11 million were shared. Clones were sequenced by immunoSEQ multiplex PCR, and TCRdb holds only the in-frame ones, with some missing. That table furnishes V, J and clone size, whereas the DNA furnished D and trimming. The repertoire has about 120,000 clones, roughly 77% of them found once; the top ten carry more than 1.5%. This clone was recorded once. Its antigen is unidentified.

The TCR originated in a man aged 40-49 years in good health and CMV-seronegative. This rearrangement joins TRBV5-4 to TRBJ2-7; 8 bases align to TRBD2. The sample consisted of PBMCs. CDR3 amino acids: CASSQQRESYEQYF. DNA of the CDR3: TGTGCCAGCAGCCAACAGCGGGAGAGCTACGAGCAGTACTTC.